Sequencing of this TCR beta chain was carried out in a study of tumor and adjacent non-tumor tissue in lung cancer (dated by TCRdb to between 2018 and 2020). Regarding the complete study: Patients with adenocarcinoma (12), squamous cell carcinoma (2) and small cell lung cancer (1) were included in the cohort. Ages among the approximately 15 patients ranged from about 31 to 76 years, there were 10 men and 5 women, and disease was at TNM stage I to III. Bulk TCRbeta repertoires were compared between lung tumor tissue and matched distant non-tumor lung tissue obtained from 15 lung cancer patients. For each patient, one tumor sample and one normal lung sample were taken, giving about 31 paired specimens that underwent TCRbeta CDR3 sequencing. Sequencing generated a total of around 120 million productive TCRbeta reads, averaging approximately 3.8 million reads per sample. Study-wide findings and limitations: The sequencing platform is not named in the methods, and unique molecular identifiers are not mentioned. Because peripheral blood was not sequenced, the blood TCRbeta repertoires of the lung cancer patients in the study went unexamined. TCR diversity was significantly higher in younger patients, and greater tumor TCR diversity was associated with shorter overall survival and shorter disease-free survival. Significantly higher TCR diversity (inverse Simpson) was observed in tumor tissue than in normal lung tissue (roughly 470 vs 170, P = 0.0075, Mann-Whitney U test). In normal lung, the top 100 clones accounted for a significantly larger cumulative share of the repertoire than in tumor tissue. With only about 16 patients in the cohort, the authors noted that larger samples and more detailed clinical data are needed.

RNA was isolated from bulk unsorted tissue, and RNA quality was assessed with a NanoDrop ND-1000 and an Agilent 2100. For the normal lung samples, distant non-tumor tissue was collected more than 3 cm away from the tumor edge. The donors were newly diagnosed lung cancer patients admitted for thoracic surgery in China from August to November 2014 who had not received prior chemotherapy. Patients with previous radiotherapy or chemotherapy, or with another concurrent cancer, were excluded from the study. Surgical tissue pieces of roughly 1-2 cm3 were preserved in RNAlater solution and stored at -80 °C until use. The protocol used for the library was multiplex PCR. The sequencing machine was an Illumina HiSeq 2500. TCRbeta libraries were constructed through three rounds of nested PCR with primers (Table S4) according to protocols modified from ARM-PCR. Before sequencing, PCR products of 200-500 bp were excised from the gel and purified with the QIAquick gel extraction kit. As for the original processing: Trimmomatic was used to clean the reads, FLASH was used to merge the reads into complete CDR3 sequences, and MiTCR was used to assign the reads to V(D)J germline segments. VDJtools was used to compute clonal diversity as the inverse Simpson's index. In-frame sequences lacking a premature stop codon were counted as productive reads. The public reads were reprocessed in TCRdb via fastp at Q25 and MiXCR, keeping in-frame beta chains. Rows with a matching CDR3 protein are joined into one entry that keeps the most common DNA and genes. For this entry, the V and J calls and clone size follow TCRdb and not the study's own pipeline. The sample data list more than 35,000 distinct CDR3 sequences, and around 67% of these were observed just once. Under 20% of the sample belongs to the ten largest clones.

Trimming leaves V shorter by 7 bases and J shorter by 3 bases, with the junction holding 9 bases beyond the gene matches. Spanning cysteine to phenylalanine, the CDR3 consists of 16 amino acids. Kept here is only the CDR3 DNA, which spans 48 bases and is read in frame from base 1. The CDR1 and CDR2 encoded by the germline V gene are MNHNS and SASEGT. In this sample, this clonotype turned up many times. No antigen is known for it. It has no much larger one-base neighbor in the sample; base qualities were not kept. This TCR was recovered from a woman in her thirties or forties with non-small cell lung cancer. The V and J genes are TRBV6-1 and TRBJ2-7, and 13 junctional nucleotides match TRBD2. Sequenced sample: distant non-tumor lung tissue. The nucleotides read TGTGCCAGCATCCGGACTAGCGGGAGTGTAGGCTACGAGCAGTACTTC. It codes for CASIRTSGSVGYEQYF.